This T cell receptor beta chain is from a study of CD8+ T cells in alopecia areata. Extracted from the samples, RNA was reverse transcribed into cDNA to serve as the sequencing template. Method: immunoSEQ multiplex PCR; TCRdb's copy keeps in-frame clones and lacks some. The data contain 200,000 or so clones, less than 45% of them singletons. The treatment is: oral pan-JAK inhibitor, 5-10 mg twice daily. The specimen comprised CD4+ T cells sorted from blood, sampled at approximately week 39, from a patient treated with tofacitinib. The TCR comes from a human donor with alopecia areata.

The CDR3 bases are TGCAGCGTTCTTAAGAGGATCGTCGGACTAGCGGGAATAGAGACCCAGTACTTC. Its translation: CSVLKRIVGLAGIETQYF. This rearrangement joins TRBV29-1 to TRBJ2-5, with TRBD2 matching over 12 bases. Germline CDR1 SQVTM, CDR2 ANQGSEA. V gave up 5 bases and J gave up 4 bases; unmatched junction bases: 17. The CDR3 has 18 amino acids.